This TCR beta chain was captured by sequencing in a study of cytomegalovirus exposure and HLA in healthy donors. Trimming took 7 bases from V and 8 from J, leaving 23 bases between them. The germline CDR1 and CDR2 sequences are MDHEN and SYDVKM. The CDR3 has 16 amino acids. It was with 60 Vbeta and 13 Jbeta primers that the PCR ran. Libraries were prepared by immunoSEQ multiplex PCR; TCRdb keeps only in-frame clonotypes and omits some of them. Reported are about 55,000 clones; the ten largest clones contain under 10%. Concerning this clone itself: What it binds is unknown.

Whole-study results and caveats: What a later analysis reportedly showed was that an Asian-associated ancestry cluster had fewer N-insertions than the approximately 700-donor mean. In a later analysis, most CMV-associated TCR beta chains appeared HLA-restricted. Per published reports, the classifier diagnosed cytomegalovirus status with high specificity and sensitivity.

This chain links TRBV28 with TRBJ1-4; weak D call: TRBD1 (6 bases). Sequenced: PBMCs. This clonotype originated in a middle-aged man in good health and CMV-seropositive. The CDR3 loop is CASTLPGTPKGEKLFF. The CDR3 coding sequence is TGTGCCAGCACTCTACCCGGGACACCTAAGGGGGAAAAACTGTTTTTT.